This TCR beta chain was obtained from a study of CXCR3-negative and CXCR3-positive naive CD8 T cells. Study-level results: The study found comparably high diversity in both naive subsets and much lower diversity in memory CD8+ cells. Naive cells, whether CXCR3-negative or CXCR3-positive, had similar TRBV-TRBJ usage, while memory cells differed. TRB CDR3s of CXCR3-positive naive cells were more hydrophobic than those of CXCR3-negative naive cells.

Note on this clonotype: Its antigen is still unknown.

The length of the CDR3 is 20 residues. Germline CDR1 reads SEHNR; CDR2 reads FQNEAQ (reference sequence). UMI-labeled 5' RACE TRB cDNA libraries were prepared from the cells. TCRdb reprocessed the 5' RACE reads, with one entry per CDR3 protein and no DNA. The listing records fewer than 80,000 distinct CDR3 sequences. The sequenced sample consisted of naive CXCR3- CD8+ T cells from blood. Documented subset: CD45RO-CCR7+CD27+CD95- naive CD8+ T cells lacking CXCR3 (TNR3-). The receptor's source is a human donor in good health. Some clones in this sample may be carry-over from other donors' samples. V usage is TRBV7-9 and J usage is TRBJ2-1; TCRdb proposes TRBD2, but this gene call is untestable without DNA. The CDR3 sequence is CASSQITWTGPSGAYNEQFF.